The subject of this entry is one TCR beta chain. It lacks a known antigen. One base away there is no much larger clone; base qualities are not given. Other nucleotide sequences in the sample specify the same CDR3. The source of the sample is a study of siplizumab effects on memory and regulatory T cells (dated by TCRdb to between 2019 and 2020). About the study as a whole: The study looked at the effect of siplizumab, an anti-CD2 antibody, on alloreactive T-cell subsets in allogeneic mixed lymphocyte reactions made from human PBMCs.

Summary of the overall study and its limitations: Greater diversity appeared to be present in unstimulated naive T cells than in memory T cells, and a substantial contribution to the alloresponse seemed to be made by naive cells. Siplizumab significantly lowered the cumulative frequency of alloreactive sequences that could be traced to unstimulated CD4+ memory T cells. Roughly 75-95% of proliferating CD4+ or CD8+ clones could not be assigned a naive or memory phenotype. Whether proliferating Tregs from siplizumab cultures were suppressive was not functionally confirmed. Among mappable alloreactive CD4+ clones, the Treg-derived fraction averaged approximately 66% with siplizumab versus 25% to 30% in control reactions. Sequences below about 10^-5 frequency were poorly captured, so only a minor fraction of alloreactive clones could be mapped to unstimulated subsets.

TCRbeta CDR3 sequencing was performed on sorted unstimulated T cells and on proliferating T cells recovered from mixed lymphocyte reactions. Fresh whole blood from around 11 HLA-typed healthy donors was used to isolate PBMCs. Unstimulated CD4+ regulatory T cells were FACS-sorted to map the origin of alloreactive clones. At the junction V is shortened by 2 bases and J by 2 bases, with 3 bases in between. From cysteine to phenylalanine, the CDR3 is 12 amino acids long. The retained sequence is limited to the CDR3, 36 bases, with the frame set at the first base. The germline V gene gives CDR1 as KGHSH and CDR2 as LQKENI. The library came from the immunoSEQ multiplex PCR assay. The deep sequencing platform assayed around 95,000 TCR templates per sample. Genomic DNA extracted from sorted T cells was used for TCRbeta CDR3 sequencing. Per the source publication's procedure: The R programming language was used for the clonal analysis of the TCRbeta CDR3 data. Unstimulated samples were compared with post-reaction CFSE-low samples to define alloreactive CD4+ and CD8+ clones. Regulatory or non-regulatory origin was assigned to alloreactive CD4+ clones by matching of sequences to sorted unstimulated Treg and non-Treg repertoires. TCRdb carries this immuneACCESS record with in-frame sequences only. Its versions omit some clonotypes, under half of them owing to an unresolved V gene in the studies checked, with the rest unexplained. The DNA was the basis for D and trimming; V, J and clone size are from that table. The table for this sample lists roughly 120,000 clones; about 90% of them were counted only once. The top ten constitute approximately 0.73% of the sample.

This chain is built from TRBV18 and TRBJ2-5, with no reliable assignment of the D segment. Material: Tregs sorted from blood. This TCR was recovered from a human donor in good health. The CDR3 reads as follows: CASSPNQETQYF. The DNA sequence is TGTGCCAGCTCACCAAATCAAGAGACCCAGTACTTC.